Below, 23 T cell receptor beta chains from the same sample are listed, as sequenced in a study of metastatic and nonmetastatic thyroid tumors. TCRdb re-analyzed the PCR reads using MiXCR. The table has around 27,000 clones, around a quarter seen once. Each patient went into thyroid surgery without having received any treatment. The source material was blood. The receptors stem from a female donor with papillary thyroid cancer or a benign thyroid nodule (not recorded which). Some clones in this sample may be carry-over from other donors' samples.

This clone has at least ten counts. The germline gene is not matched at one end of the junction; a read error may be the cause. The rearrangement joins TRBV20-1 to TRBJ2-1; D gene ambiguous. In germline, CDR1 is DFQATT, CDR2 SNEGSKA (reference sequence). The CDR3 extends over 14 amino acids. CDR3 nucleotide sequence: TGCAGTGCTAGACTACGGAGCTCCTACGATGAGCAGTTCTTC. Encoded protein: CSARLRSSYDEQFF.

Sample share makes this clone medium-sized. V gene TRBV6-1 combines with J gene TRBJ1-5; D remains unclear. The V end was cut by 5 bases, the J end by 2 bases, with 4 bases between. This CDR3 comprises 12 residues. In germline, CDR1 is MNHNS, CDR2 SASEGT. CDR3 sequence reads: CASSPGNQPQHF. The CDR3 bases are TGTGCCAGCAGTCCAGGCAATCAGCCCCAGCATTTT.

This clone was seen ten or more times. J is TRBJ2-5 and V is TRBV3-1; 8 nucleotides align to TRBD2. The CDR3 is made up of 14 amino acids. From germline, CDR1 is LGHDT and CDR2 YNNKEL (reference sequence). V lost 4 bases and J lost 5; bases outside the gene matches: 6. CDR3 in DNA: TGTGCCAGCAGCCCACGGACTAGCTTGGAGACCCAGTACTTC. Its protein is CASSPRTSLETQYF.

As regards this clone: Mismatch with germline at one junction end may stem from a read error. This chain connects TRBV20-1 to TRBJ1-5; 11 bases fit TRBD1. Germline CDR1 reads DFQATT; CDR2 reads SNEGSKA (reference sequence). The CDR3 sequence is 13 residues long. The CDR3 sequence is CSAMGTGGQRQHF. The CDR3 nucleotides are TGCAGTGCTATGGGGACAGGGGGTCAGCGCCAGCATTTT.

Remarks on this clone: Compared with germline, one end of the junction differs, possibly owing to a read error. The CDR3 DNA sequence: TGCAGTGCTTGGACAGGGTTTGGTTCACCCATCTACTTT. It yields the protein CSAWTGFGSPIYF. The gene calls are TRBV20-1 and TRBJ1-6; TRBD1 agrees at 8 bases. CDR1 is DFQATT, CDR2 SNEGSKA, per germline (reference sequence). The CDR3 is 13 amino acids.

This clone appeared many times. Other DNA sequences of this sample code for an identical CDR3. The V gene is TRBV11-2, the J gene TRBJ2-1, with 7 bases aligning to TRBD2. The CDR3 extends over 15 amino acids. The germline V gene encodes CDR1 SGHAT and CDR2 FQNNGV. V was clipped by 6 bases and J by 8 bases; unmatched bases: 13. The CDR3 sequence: CASSFFSAGRDEQFF. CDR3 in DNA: TGTGCCAGCAGTTTTTTTTCAGCGGGACGGGATGAGCAGTTCTTC.

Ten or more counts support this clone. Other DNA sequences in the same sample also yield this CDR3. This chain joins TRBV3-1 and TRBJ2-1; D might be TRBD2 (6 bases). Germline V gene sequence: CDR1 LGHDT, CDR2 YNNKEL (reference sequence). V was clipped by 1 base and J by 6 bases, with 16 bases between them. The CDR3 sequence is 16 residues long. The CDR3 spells CASSQGNSGVGNEQFF. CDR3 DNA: TGTGCCAGCAGCCAAGGGAATTCGGGGGTAGGCAATGAGCAGTTCTTC.

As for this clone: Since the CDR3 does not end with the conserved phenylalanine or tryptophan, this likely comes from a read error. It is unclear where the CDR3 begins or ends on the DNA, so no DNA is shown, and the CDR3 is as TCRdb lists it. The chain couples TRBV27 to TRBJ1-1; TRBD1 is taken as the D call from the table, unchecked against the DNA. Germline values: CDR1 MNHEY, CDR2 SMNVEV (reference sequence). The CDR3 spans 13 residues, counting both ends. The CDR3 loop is CASSPRRGPRALL.

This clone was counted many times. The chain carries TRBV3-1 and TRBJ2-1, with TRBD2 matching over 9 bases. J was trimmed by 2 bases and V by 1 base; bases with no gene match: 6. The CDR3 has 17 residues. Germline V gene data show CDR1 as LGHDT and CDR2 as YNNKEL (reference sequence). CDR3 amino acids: CASSQGALAGPYNEQFF. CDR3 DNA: TGTGCCAGCAGCCAAGGGGCCCTAGCGGGACCCTACAATGAGCAGTTCTTC.

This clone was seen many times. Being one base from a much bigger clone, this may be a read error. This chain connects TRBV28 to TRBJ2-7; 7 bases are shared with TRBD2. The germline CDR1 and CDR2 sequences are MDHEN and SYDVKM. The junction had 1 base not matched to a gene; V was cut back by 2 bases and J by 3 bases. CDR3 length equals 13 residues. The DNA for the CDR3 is TGTGCCAGCAGTTTAGGGAGGGACTACGAGCAGTACTTC. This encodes CASSLGRDYEQYF.

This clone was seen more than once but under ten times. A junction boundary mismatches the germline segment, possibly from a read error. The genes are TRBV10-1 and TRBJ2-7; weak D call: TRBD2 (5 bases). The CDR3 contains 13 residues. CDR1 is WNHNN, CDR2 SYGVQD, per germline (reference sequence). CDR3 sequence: CASSDSVPTWQYF. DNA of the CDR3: TGTGCCAGCAGTGATAGCGTACCTACGTGGCAGTACTTC.

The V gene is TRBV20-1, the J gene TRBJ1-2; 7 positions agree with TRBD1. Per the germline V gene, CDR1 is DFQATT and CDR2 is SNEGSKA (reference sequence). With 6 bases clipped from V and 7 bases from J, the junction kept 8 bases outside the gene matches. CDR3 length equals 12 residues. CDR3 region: CSAGFRGLGYTF. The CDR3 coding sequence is TGCAGTGCGGGGTTTAGGGGGCTTGGCTACACCTTC.

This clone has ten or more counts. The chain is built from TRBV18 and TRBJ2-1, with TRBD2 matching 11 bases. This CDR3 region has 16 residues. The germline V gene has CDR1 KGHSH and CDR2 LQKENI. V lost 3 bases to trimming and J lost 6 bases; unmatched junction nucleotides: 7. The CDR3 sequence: CASSPWTSGPVNEQFF. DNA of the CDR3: TGTGCCAGCTCACCTTGGACTAGCGGGCCCGTCAATGAGCAGTTCTTC.

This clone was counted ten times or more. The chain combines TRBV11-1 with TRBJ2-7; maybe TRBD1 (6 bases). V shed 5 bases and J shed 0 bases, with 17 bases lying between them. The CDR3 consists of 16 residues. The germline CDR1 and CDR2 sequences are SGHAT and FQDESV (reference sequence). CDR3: CASSENRDTSSYEQYF. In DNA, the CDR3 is TGTGCCAGCAGCGAAAACCGGGACACGAGCTCCTACGAGCAGTACTTC.

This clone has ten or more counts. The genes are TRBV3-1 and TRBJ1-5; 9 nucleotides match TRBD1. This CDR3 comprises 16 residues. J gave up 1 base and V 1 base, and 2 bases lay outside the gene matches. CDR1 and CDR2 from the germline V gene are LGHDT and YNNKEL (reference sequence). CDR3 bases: TGTGCCAGCAGCCAAGGGACAGGGGCCAGCAATCAGCCCCAGCATTTT. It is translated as CASSQGTGASNQPQHF.

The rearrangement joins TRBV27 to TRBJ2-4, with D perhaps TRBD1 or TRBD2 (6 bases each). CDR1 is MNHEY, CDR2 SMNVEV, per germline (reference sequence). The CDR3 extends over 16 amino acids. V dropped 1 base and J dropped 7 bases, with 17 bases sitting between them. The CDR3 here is CASSLCKGGVRNIQYF. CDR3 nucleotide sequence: TGTGCCAGCAGTTTATGTAAGGGGGGAGTCAGGAACATTCAGTACTTC.

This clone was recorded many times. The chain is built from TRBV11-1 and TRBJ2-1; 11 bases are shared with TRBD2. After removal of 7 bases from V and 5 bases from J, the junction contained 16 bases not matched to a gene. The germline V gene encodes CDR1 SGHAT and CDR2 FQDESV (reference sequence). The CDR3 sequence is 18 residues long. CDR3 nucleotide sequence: TGTGCCAGCACCCGCGGCCTAACTAGCGGGAGTGCCCACAATGAGCAGTTCTTC. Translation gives CASTRGLTSGSAHNEQFF.

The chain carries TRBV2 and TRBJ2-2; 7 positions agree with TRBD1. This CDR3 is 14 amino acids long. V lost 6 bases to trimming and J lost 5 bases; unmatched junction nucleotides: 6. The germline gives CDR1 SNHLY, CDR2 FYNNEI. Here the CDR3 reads CASRKTGQTGELFF. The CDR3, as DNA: TGTGCCAGCAGGAAGACAGGGCAAACCGGGGAGCTGTTTTTT.

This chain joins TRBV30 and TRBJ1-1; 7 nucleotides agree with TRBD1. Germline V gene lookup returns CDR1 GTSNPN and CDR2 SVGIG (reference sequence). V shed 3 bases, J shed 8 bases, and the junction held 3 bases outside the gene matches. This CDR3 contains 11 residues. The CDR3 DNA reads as TGTGCCTGGAGACAGGGGAAAGAAGCTTTCTTT. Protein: CAWRQGKEAFF.

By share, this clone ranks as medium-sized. This CDR3 reads CASSEIRDQPQHF. CDR3 bases: TGTGCCAGCAGTGAAATTCGGGATCAGCCCCAGCATTTT. The rearrangement joins TRBV6-1 to TRBJ1-5; no firm D call. The germline CDR1 and CDR2 sequences are MNHNS and SASEGT. The CDR3 has 13 amino acids. Trimming took 2 bases from V and 5 from J, leaving 7 bases between them.

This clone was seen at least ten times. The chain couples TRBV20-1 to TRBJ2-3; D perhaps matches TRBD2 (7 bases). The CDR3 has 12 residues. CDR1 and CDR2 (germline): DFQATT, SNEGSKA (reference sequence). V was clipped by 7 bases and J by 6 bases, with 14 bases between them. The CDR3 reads CSGTRGSDTQYF. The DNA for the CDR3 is TGCAGTGGGACTAGGGGGTCGGATACGCAGTATTTT.

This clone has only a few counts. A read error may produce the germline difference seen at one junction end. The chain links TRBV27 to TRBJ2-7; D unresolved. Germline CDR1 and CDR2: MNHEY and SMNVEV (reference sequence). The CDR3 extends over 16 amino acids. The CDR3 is CASSPLPLGGRNEQHF. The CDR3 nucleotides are TGTGCCAGCAGTCCACTTCCCCTGGGTGGAAGAAACGAGCAGCACTTC.

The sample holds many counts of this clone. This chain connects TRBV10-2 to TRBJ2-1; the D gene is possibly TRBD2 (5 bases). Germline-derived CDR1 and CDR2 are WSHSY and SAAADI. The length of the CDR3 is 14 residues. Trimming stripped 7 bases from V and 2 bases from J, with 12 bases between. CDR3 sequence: CASTAALTYNEQFF. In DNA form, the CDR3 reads TGCGCCAGCACAGCGGCCCTGACCTACAATGAGCAGTTCTTC.